This T cell receptor (beta chain) was captured in a study of T-cell reconstitution after alpha-beta-depleted transplantation in children. There are 14 residues in the CDR3. V was clipped by 8 bases and J by 5 bases, with 18 bases between them. Germline V gene lookup returns CDR1 MDHEN and CDR2 SYDVKM. The TCRbeta library incorporated unique molecular identifiers. TCRdb analysed the PCR reads with MiXCR anew, one entry per CDR3 protein. The sample shows about 610,000 distinct CDR3 sequences, 10% of them seen only once. The chain joins TRBV28 to TRBJ2-5; TRBD2 might be the D (5 bases). This receptor was identified in a human donor who donated a stem cell graft to a child with acute myeloid leukemia. The input for sequencing was PBMCs from the stem cell graft donor, taken from the stem cell graft. For the CDR3, the DNA is TGTGCCAGCCGTTCCCCCGGAGGTCGCGAGACCCAGTACTTC. This gives the protein CASRSPGGRETQYF.